Below are 10 T cell receptor beta chains sequenced from a single sample in a study of blood T cell repertoires in COVID-19. Data came from immunoSEQ multiplex PCR; TCRdb stores just in-frame clones and leaves some out. The sample consists of 200,000 or so clones, roughly three quarters of them appearing once. Source material: peripheral blood. The receptors derive from a man aged 55 to 70 with active or convalescent COVID-19.

V gene TRBV25-1 combines with J gene TRBJ2-5; TRBD2 matches at 14 bases. The length of the CDR3 is 18 residues. Losses at the gene ends were 3 bases for V and 5 bases for J; bases not matched to a gene: 11. The V gene's germline CDR1 is MGHDK and CDR2 SYGVNS. The CDR3 DNA reads as TGTGCCAGCAGTGACCGACTAGCGGGAGGGCCGTGGACTGAGACCCAGTACTTC. Its translation: CASSDRLAGGPWTETQYF. The whole variable domain, filled in from reference TRBV25-1 and TRBJ2-5, reads EADIYQTPRYLVIGTGKKITLECSQTMGHDKMYWYQQDPGMELHLIHYSYGVNSTEKGDLSSESTVSRIRTEHFPLTLESARPSHTSQYLCASSDRLAGGPWTETQYFGPGTRLLVL.

The chain uses TRBV19 and TRBJ1-5; a possible D gene is TRBD1 (5 bases). Germline loops: CDR1 LNHDA, CDR2 SQIVND (reference sequence). Trimming took 4 bases from V and 6 from J, leaving 10 bases between them. The CDR3 totals 13 residues. In DNA form, the CDR3 reads TGTGCCAGTAGTAGGGCAGGGCTTCAGCCCCAGCATTTT. It encodes CASSRAGLQPQHF.

The chain uses TRBV6-5 and TRBJ1-1; weak D call: TRBD1 (5 bases). Germline V gives CDR1 MNHEY, CDR2 SVGAGI. V was clipped by 2 bases and J by 3 bases, with 10 bases between them. The CDR3 is 14 residues long. The CDR3 spells CASSYAGRDTEAFF. The CDR3 DNA follows: TGTGCCAGCAGTTACGCGGGGCGCGACACTGAAGCTTTCTTT.

The gene calls are TRBV4-1 and TRBJ2-6; the D gene is possibly TRBD1 (5 bases). Deletions cut 2 bases from V and 0 bases from J, with 11 bases between. Germline V CDR1 and CDR2: MGHRA, YSYEKL. There are 17 residues in the CDR3. The CDR3 DNA reads TGCGCCAGCAGCCAATTGACAGTAACCTCTGGGGCCAACGTCCTGACTTTC. Translating gives CASSQLTVTSGANVLTF.

The chain couples TRBV24-1 to TRBJ2-3; 8 bases line up with TRBD2. The ends lost 5 bases at V and 0 bases at J; junction bases unmatched: 6. The CDR3 contains 16 residues. Germline CDR1 KGHDR, CDR2 SFDVKD. CDR3 nucleotide sequence: TGTGCCACCAGTGGATCACTAGCGGCTAGCACAGATACGCAGTATTTT. Its protein is CATSGSLAASTDTQYF.

The chain uses TRBV3-1 (or the pseudogene TRBV3-2) and TRBJ2-2, with a possible D match to TRBD2 (6 bases). Germline V gene lookup returns CDR1 LGHDT and CDR2 YNNKEL (reference sequence). Trimming stripped 0 bases from V and 1 base from J, with 6 bases between. This CDR3 region has 15 residues. The CDR3 is CASSQEGLNTGELFF. DNA for the CDR3: TGTGCCAGCAGCCAAGAGGGACTGAACACCGGGGAGCTGTTTTTT.

The rearrangement joins TRBV9 to TRBJ2-7, with D maybe TRBD2 (6 bases). V was clipped by 3 bases and J by 7 bases, with 8 bases between them. The CDR3 has 11 residues. Per germline, CDR1 SGDLS and CDR2 YYNGEE. The CDR3 coding sequence is TGTGCCAGCAGCGGGCGGGGAGAGCAGTACTTC. Its translation: CASSGRGEQYF.

The chain recombines TRBV20-1 with TRBJ2-4; no reliable D call. From germline, CDR1 is DFQATT and CDR2 SNEGSKA (reference sequence). The CDR3 sequence is 11 residues long. The V and J ends lost 7 bases and 6 bases respectively, with 10 bases between them. CDR3 protein: CSVGPGNIQYF. The CDR3 region has the DNA TGCAGTGTGGGCCCCGGAAACATTCAGTACTTC.

V and J are TRBV25-1 and TRBJ1-5; TRBD1 is a possible D gene (6 bases). Per the germline V gene, CDR1 is MGHDK and CDR2 is SYGVNS. This CDR3 spans 16 amino acids. Trimming took off 6 bases at V and 2 bases at J, with 17 bases between the two ends. DNA of the CDR3: TGTGCCAGCAGCCCCGGGGGGGGCGTCGGCAATCAGCCCCAGCATTTT. This sequence encodes CASSPGGGVGNQPQHF.

This chain joins TRBV7-9 and TRBJ2-7; possible D gene TRBD1, 5 bases. The CDR3 sequence is 14 residues long. Germline V CDR1 and CDR2: SEHNR, FQNEAQ (reference sequence). V lost 1 base, J lost 2 bases, and 9 bases lay in between. The CDR3 DNA reads TGTGCCAGCAGCTTAGGGGGCAGAACCTACGAGCAGTACTTC. As protein: CASSLGGRTYEQYF.